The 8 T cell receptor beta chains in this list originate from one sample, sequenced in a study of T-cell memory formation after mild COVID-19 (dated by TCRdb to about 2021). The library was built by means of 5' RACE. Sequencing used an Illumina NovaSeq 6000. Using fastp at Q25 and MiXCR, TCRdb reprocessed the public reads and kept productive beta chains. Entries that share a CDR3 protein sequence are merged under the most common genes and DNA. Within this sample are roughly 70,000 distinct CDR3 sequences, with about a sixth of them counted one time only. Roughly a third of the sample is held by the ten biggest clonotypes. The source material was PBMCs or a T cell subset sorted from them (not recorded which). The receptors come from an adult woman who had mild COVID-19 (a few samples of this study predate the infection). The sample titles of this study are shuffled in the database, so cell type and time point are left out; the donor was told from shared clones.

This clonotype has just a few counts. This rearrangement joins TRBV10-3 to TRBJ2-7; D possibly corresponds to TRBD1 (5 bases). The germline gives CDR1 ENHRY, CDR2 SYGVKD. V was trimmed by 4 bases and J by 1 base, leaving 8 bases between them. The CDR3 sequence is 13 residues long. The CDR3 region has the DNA TGTGCCATCAGTGGTCAGGGTTCCTACGAGCAGTACTTC. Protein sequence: CAISGQGSYEQYF.

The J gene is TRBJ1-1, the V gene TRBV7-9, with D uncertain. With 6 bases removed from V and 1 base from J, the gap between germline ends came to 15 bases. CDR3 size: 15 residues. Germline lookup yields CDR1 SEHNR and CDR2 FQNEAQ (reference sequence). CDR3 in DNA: TGTGCCAGCAGTCACCGTGAGGGTTCGAACACTGAAGCTTTCTTT. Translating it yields CASSHREGSNTEAFF.

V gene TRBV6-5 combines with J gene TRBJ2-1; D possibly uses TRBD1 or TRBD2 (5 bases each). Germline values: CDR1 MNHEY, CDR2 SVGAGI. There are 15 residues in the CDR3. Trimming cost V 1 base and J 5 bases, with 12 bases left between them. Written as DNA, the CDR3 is TGTGCCAGCAGTTACTGGAACGGGGCCCACAATGAGCAGTTCTTC. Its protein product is CASSYWNGAHNEQFF.

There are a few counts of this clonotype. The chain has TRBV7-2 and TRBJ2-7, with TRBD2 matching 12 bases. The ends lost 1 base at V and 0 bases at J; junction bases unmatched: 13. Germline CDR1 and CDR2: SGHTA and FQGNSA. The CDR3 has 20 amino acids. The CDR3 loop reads CASSLGLLSGLAGFSYEQYF. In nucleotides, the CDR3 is TGTGCCAGCAGCTTAGGGCTCCTTTCGGGACTAGCGGGTTTCTCCTACGAGCAGTACTTC.

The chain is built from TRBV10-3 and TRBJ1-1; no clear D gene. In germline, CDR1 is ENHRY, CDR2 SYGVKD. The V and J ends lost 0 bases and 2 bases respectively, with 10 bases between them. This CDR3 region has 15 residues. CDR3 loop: CAISESSAANTEAFF. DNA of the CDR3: TGTGCCATCAGTGAGTCGTCGGCAGCTAACACTGAAGCTTTCTTT.

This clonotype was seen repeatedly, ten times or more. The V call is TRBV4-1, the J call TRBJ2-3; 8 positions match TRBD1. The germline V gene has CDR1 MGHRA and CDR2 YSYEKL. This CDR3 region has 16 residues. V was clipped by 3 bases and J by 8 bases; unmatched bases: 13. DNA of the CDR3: TGCGCCAGCAGCCATCCCCCAAGGACAGGGTTGCGTACGCAGTATTTT. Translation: CASSHPPRTGLRTQYF.

The CDR3 bases are TGTGCCAGCAGGGGATTCAGGACTAGCGGGGGTAAATCCTACAATGAGCAGTTCTTC. This encodes CASRGFRTSGGKSYNEQFF. The chain joins TRBV11-2 to TRBJ2-1, with 13 nucleotides matching TRBD2. CDR3 length: 19 amino acids. V was clipped by 6 bases and J by 1 base; unmatched bases: 12. Germline V CDR1 and CDR2: SGHAT, FQNNGV.

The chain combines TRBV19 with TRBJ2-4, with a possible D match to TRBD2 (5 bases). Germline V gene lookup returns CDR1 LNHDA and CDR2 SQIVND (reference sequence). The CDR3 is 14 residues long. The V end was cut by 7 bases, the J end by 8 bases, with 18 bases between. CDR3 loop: CASTTRARWDIQYF. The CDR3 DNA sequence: TGTGCCAGTACGACGAGGGCCCGATGGGACATTCAGTACTTC. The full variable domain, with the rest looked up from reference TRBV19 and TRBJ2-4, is DGGITQSPKYLFRKEGQNVTLSCEQNLNHDAMYWYRQDPGQGLRLIYYSQIVNDFQKGDIAEGYSVSREKKESFPLTVTSAQKNPTAFYLCASTTRARWDIQYFGAGTRLSVL.